Shown below are 28 T cell receptor beta chains from a single sample sequenced in a study of blood T cells in healthy people across ages. A second PCR, run for about 7 to 11 cycles, used a sample-barcoded 5' primer plus a J-beta primer mix. TCRdb reanalysed the 5' RACE reads using MiXCR and keeps one entry per CDR3 protein. The sample carries over 600,000 distinct CDR3 sequences, 21% recorded once. Sequencing was performed on blood. All receptors come from a man between 65 and 85 years old in good health.

The chain has TRBV19 and TRBJ2-3; TRBD1 aligns across 7 bases. The junction had 8 bases not matched to a gene; V was cut back by 6 bases and J by 5 bases. Germline CDR1 and CDR2: LNHDA and SQIVND (reference sequence). The CDR3 extends over 14 amino acids. The CDR3 DNA is TGTGCCAGTAGCGGGACAGCGTTAGGAGATACGCAGTATTTT. This encodes CASSGTALGDTQYF. The full variable domain, rest sourced from reference TRBV19 and TRBJ2-3, is DGGITQSPKYLFRKEGQNVTLSCEQNLNHDAMYWYRQDPGQGLRLIYYSQIVNDFQKGDIAEGYSVSREKKESFPLTVTSAQKNPTAFYLCASSGTALGDTQYFGPGTRLTVL.

In nucleotides, the CDR3 is TGTGCCAGCTGGTCGCTAGCGGGAGGTCACAATGAGCAGTTCTTC. It translates to CASWSLAGGHNEQFF. The chain uses TRBV6-5 and TRBJ2-1; 11 positions agree with TRBD2. V gave up 8 bases and J gave up 5 bases; unmatched junction bases: 8. Germline values: CDR1 MNHEY, CDR2 SVGAGI. The CDR3 extends over 15 amino acids.

The chain combines TRBV3-1 with TRBJ2-7; 7 bases line up with TRBD1. There are 15 residues in the CDR3. CDR1 and CDR2 (germline): LGHDT, YNNKEL (reference sequence). V shed 4 bases, J shed 4 bases, and the junction held 10 bases outside the gene matches. The CDR3 loop is CASSLSYRGQYEQYF. The CDR3 nucleotides read TGTGCCAGCAGCCTGTCTTACAGGGGTCAATACGAGCAGTACTTC.

This sequence joins TRBV28 and TRBJ2-7, with 9 bases fitting TRBD1. The CDR3 extends over 15 amino acids. Germline trimming cut 3 bases from V and 2 bases from J; bases unmatched to any gene: 5. From germline, CDR1 is MDHEN and CDR2 SYDVKM. As DNA, the CDR3 is TGTGCCAGCAGTTTGGGACAGGGTAACACCTACGAGCAGTACTTC. It encodes CASSLGQGNTYEQYF.

This clonotype was counted once. The chain uses TRBV5-1 and TRBJ2-6; TRBD1 is a possible D gene (6 bases). The CDR3 is 15 residues long. Germline V gene data show CDR1 as SGHRS and CDR2 as YFSETQ. V lost 4 bases and J lost 1, with 9 bases in between. The CDR3 region has the DNA TGCGCCAGCAGCGCACAGGGTTCTGGGGCCAACGTCCTGACTTTC. Its translation is CASSAQGSGANVLTF.

DNA of the CDR3: TGTGCCAGCAGCTTAATGGGGACAGGGGGTTCAGATACGCAGTATTTT. This gives the protein CASSLMGTGGSDTQYF. The chain joins TRBV7-3 to TRBJ2-3; 11 bases map to TRBD1. The germline V gene encodes CDR1 SGHTA and CDR2 FQGTGA. This CDR3 contains 16 residues. Germline trimming cut 1 base from V and 4 bases from J; bases unmatched to any gene: 4.

This clonotype has only a few counts. CDR3 protein: CASSLVVSGTGELFF. The CDR3 DNA is TGTGCCAGCAGCTTAGTCGTCAGTGGCACCGGGGAGCTGTTTTTT. The chain recombines TRBV7-9 with TRBJ2-2; D remains unclear. Germline loops: CDR1 SEHNR, CDR2 FQNEAQ (reference sequence). V was cut by 1 base and J by 4 bases, with 10 bases left in between. The CDR3 loop spans 15 amino acids. The full variable domain, with the rest looked up from reference TRBV7-9 and TRBJ2-2, is DTGVSQNPRHKITKRGQNVTFRCDPISEHNRLYWYRQTLGQGPEFLTYFQNEAQLEKSRLLSDRFSAERPKGSFSTLEIQRTEQGDSAMYLCASSLVVSGTGELFFGEGSRLTVL.

In this sample, this clonotype turned up a few times. The chain joins TRBV28 to TRBJ2-7; no reliable D call. From germline, CDR1 is MDHEN and CDR2 SYDVKM. The CDR3 extends over 14 amino acids. V was trimmed by 4 bases and J by 5 bases, leaving 15 bases between them. The CDR3 DNA sequence: TGTGCCAGCAGTTCGAACTCTAGGGTTCACGAGCAGTACTTC. Translating gives CASSSNSRVHEQYF.

The chain has TRBV7-2 and TRBJ2-1; D gene ambiguous. The CDR3 runs 15 residues. Germline-derived CDR1 and CDR2 are SGHTA and FQGNSA. The V gene lost 1 base and the J gene lost 2 bases, with 9 bases spanning the gap. CDR3 nucleotide sequence: TGTGCCAGCAGCTTAGTCGGGTTTACCTACAATGAGCAGTTCTTC. Amino acid sequence: CASSLVGFTYNEQFF. The variable domain in full, with the rest retrieved from reference TRBV7-2 and TRBJ2-1, is GAGVSQSPSNKVTEKGKDVELRCDPISGHTALYWYRQSLGQGLEFLIYFQGNSAPDKSGLPSDRFSAERTGGSVSTLTIQRTQQEDSAVYLCASSLVGFTYNEQFFGPGTRLTVL.

The table lists this clonotype with a few counts. This rearrangement joins TRBV6-5 to TRBJ2-5; 10 bases agree with TRBD1. The DNA matches TRBJ2-7 better at its end, which makes the J call doubtful. The CDR3 is made up of 14 amino acids. Germline V CDR1 and CDR2: MNHEY, SVGAGI. The CDR3 DNA is TGTGCCAGCAGTAGACGGACAGGGGGAGACGAGCAGTACTTC. Translated: CASSRRTGGDEQYF.

Turning to this clonotype: The junction departs from the called germline gene at one end, perhaps through a read error. The chain uses TRBV6-1 and TRBJ1-5; D is possibly TRBD1 (5 bases). Germline values: CDR1 MNHNS, CDR2 SASEGT. CDR3 length: 11 amino acids. CDR3 in DNA: TGCGGCGGGGGAGGGAATCAGCCCCAGCATTTT. Amino acid sequence: CGGGGNQPQHF.

The sample holds a few counts of this clonotype. This chain links TRBV12-3 or TRBV12-4 with TRBJ1-1, with TRBD1 matching 7 bases. The ends lost 2 bases at V and 6 bases at J; junction bases unmatched: 9. CDR3 size: 15 residues. The CDR3 is CASSLRVDRVAEAFF. DNA of the CDR3: TGTGCCAGCAGTTTACGGGTCGACAGGGTCGCTGAAGCTTTCTTT.

The V and J genes are TRBV5-1 and TRBJ2-6; D ambiguous. Germline assignment: CDR1 SGHRS and CDR2 YFSETQ. Trimming left V 3 bases short and J 4 bases short, with 14 bases between. The CDR3 runs 16 residues. DNA for the CDR3: TGCGCCAGCAGCTCCCCCCTGTCCTCAGGGGCCAACGTCCTGACTTTC. Translated: CASSSPLSSGANVLTF.

This chain connects TRBV20-1 to TRBJ1-4; tentative D call: TRBD1 (6 bases). The germline V gene has CDR1 DFQATT and CDR2 SNEGSKA (reference sequence). Trimming stripped 6 bases from V and 5 bases from J, with 16 bases between. The CDR3 has 14 amino acids. The CDR3 DNA sequence: TGCAGTGCCAGTGGAGGACAGAGAAATGAAAAACTGTTTTTT. Translating gives CSASGGQRNEKLFF.

This clonotype was recorded a few times. A junction end diverges from the germline sequence, so it may reflect a read error. The chain links TRBV12-3 or TRBV12-4 to TRBJ2-5; a weak D match, TRBD1 (6 bases). This CDR3 contains 16 residues. CDR3 protein: CASILTGHSPTETQYF. The CDR3, as DNA: TGTGCCAGCATTTTAACGGGACACTCTCCGACGGAGACCCAGTACTTC.

Remarks on this clonotype: Being one base from a much bigger clone, this may be a read error. The chain joins TRBV6-1 to TRBJ2-4; D is perhaps TRBD1 or TRBD2 (5 bases each). Germline V CDR1 and CDR2: MNHNS, SASEGT. Trimming shortened V by 9 bases and J by 6 bases, and 18 bases separated the two germline ends. CDR3 size: 14 residues. The CDR3 coding sequence is TGTGCCAGTGCCAGGGAGACGGTCAGAAACATTCAGTACTTC. This sequence encodes CASARETVRNIQYF.

This clonotype was detected only a few times. The CDR3 here is CASSLAAGTGGETQYF. CDR3 coding DNA: TGTGCCAGCAGCTTAGCCGCCGGGACAGGGGGAGAGACCCAGTACTTC. The gene calls are TRBV7-9 and TRBJ2-5, with 11 positions matching TRBD1. V shed 0 bases, J shed 4 bases, and the junction held 4 bases outside the gene matches. Per germline, CDR1 SEHNR and CDR2 FQNEAQ (reference sequence). The CDR3 runs 16 residues.

The chain is built from TRBV12-3 or TRBV12-4 and TRBJ2-1, with 8 bases matching TRBD2. CDR3 length: 15 residues. V was pared by 2 bases and J by 5 bases, with 5 bases of the junction left unmatched. The CDR3: CASSLTAGGHNEQFF. CDR3 sequence (DNA): TGTGCCAGCAGTTTAACGGCGGGAGGACACAATGAGCAGTTCTTC.

In this sample, this clonotype turned up a few times. The junction and the germline gene differ at one end; a read error may be behind it. The chain recombines TRBV9 with TRBJ2-3; no reliable D call. The CDR3 spans 15 residues. Per the germline V gene, CDR1 is SGDLS and CDR2 is YYNGEE. CDR3 coding DNA: TGCGCCAGCAGCCCCCAGACGACGGTCACAGATACGCAGTATTTT. Its translation: CASSPQTTVTDTQYF.

The chain's CDR3 is CAIRDRDNYEQYF. In DNA, the CDR3 is TGTGCCATCCGAGACCGGGACAACTACGAGCAGTACTTC. The gene calls are TRBV6-6 and TRBJ2-7; maybe TRBD1 (6 bases). Germline V gene data show CDR1 as MNHNY and CDR2 as SVGAGI (reference sequence). The length of the CDR3 is 13 residues. V lost 10 bases to trimming and J lost 3 bases, with 16 bases between them.

The gene calls are TRBV3-1 and TRBJ1-4; TRBD1 aligns across 9 bases. Trimming cost V 1 base and J 7 bases; bases outside gene matches: 4. This CDR3 is built from 15 residues. Germline V lookup: CDR1 LGHDT, CDR2 YNNKEL (reference sequence). CDR3 residues: CASSQVDRGGEKLFF. DNA for the CDR3: TGTGCCAGCAGCCAAGTGGACAGGGGAGGTGAAAAACTGTTTTTT. Supplemented by reference TRBV3-1 and TRBJ1-4, the full variable domain reads DTAVSQTPKYLVTQMGNDKSIKCEQNLGHDTMYWYKQDSKKFLKIMFSYNNKELIINETVPNRFSPKSPDKAHLNLHINSLELGDSAVYFCASSQVDRGGEKLFFGSGTQLSVL.

Turning to this clonotype: Likely a read error: the CDR3 ends without its conserved phenylalanine or tryptophan. The CDR3 DNA is TGCGCCAGCAGCTTAGGACTAGCGGGAGCAGGGCATGAGCAGTTCCTC. Encoded protein: CASSLGLAGAGHEQFL. The chain links TRBV5-1 to TRBJ2-1; 13 bases agree with TRBD2. CDR1 SGHRS and CDR2 YFSETQ come from the germline V gene. The CDR3 length is 16 residues. Trimming took 2 bases from V and 8 from J; bases not matched to a gene: 7.

This clonotype was observed a handful of times. The chain employs TRBV29-1 and TRBJ1-1; D is perhaps TRBD1 (5 bases). V was shortened by 6 bases and J by 8 bases, with 13 bases between the two germline ends. Germline assignment: CDR1 SQVTM and CDR2 ANQGSEA. The CDR3 has 11 residues. The CDR3 spells CSVRDSREAFF. The CDR3 DNA sequence: TGCAGCGTCCGGGACTCAAGAGAAGCTTTCTTT.

The chain links TRBV29-1 to TRBJ2-1; 8 bases match TRBD2. With 4 bases clipped from V and 4 bases from J, the junction kept 3 bases outside the gene matches. Germline V gives CDR1 SQVTM, CDR2 ANQGSEA. CDR3 length: 13 amino acids. CDR3 bases: TGCAGCGTTGTTAGCGGGGTGTACAATGAGCAGTTCTTC. Translating it yields CSVVSGVYNEQFF.

On this clonotype: This sequence may be a read error, since a much larger clone differs from it by one base. J is TRBJ1-4 and V is TRBV28; possible D gene TRBD1, 6 bases. V lost 4 bases to trimming and J lost 11 bases, with 20 bases between them. The germline CDR1 and CDR2 sequences are MDHEN and SYDVKM. The CDR3 consists of 15 residues. The CDR3 DNA reads as TGTGCCAGCAGTTCAGCCCGGGACACGGAGGGGAAACTGTTTTTT. Translating it yields CASSSARDTEGKLFF.

This clonotype was observed at least ten times. The rearrangement joins TRBV20-1 to TRBJ2-1; 14 bases are a match to TRBD2. The CDR3 runs to 14 residues. With V trimmed by 5 bases and J by 9 bases, 6 bases remained unmatched. The V gene's germline CDR1 is DFQATT and CDR2 SNEGSKA (reference sequence). The CDR3 DNA reads TGCAGTGCTGCCCCGGGACTAGCGGGAGTTGAGCAGTTCTTC. Translation: CSAAPGLAGVEQFF.

The gene calls are TRBV2 and TRBJ2-3; no clear D gene. The germline CDR1 and CDR2 sequences are SNHLY and FYNNEI. The V and J ends lost 8 bases and 4 bases respectively, with 13 bases between them. This CDR3 is built from 13 residues. The CDR3 coding sequence is TGTGCCAGCGGGTGGCTCTCGGCAGATACGCAGTATTTT. It codes for CASGWLSADTQYF.

A remark on this clonotype: It may be a read error: a sequence one base away is much more abundant. The chain uses TRBV6-6 and TRBJ2-1; unclear D gene. The germline gives CDR1 MNHNY, CDR2 SVGAGI (reference sequence). The length of the CDR3 is 12 residues. V lost 4 bases and J 6 bases, leaving 7 bases between the germline ends. The chain's CDR3 is CASSSGSNEQFF. CDR3 DNA: TGTGCCAGCAGTTCAGGCAGCAATGAGCAGTTCTTC.